The 28 T cell receptor beta chains below come from one sample, sequenced in a study of T cell changes during pregnancy in multiple sclerosis. Only in-frame clones appear in the TCRdb table, and some are missing; sequencing was by immunoSEQ multiplex PCR. The data contain 70,000 to 90,000 clones, just under 95% of them seen just once; the ten biggest clones take up 0.75%. The material sequenced was peripheral blood, taken in the second trimester of pregnancy. All receptors derive from a female donor in good health, enrolled as a control in a pregnancy study.

The V gene is TRBV5-1, the J gene TRBJ1-2; D is ambiguous. Per the germline V gene, CDR1 is SGHRS and CDR2 is YFSETQ. CDR3 length: 16 residues. Trimming removed 0 bases from V and 5 bases from J, with 17 bases in between. The CDR3 DNA is TGCGCCAGCAGCTTGGGCGCCGGGAACACCCTTTATGGCTACACCTTC. Translated: CASSLGAGNTLYGYTF.

This chain uses TRBV5-4 with TRBJ2-1; D gene ambiguous. V gave up 6 bases and J gave up 2 bases, with 12 bases separating them. Germline V gene sequence: CDR1 SGHNT, CDR2 YYREEE (reference sequence). The CDR3 is 14 residues long. CDR3 loop: CASTNSAPYNEQFF. DNA of the CDR3: TGTGCCAGCACTAATTCAGCGCCCTACAATGAGCAGTTCTTC.

J is TRBJ1-1 and V is TRBV7-3; tentatively, D is TRBD1 (6 bases). The V gene's germline CDR1 is SGHTA and CDR2 FQGTGA. V was clipped by 7 bases and J by 6 bases, with 15 bases between them. CDR3 length: 13 amino acids. CDR3 sequence (DNA): TGTGCCAGCAACTCCCCGCGGACAGCTGAAGCTTTCTTT. It translates to CASNSPRTAEAFF.

The J gene is TRBJ1-1, the V gene TRBV6-6; TRBD1 is a possible D gene (5 bases). V lost 2 bases, J lost 4 bases, and 14 bases lay in between. Germline CDR1 reads MNHNY; CDR2 reads SVGAGI (reference sequence). The CDR3 covers 15 residues. CDR3 sequence reads: CASSYKRGRGTEAFF. DNA of the CDR3: TGTGCCAGCAGTTACAAGCGGGGAAGGGGCACTGAAGCTTTCTTT.

The rearrangement links TRBV6-5 to TRBJ1-2; 7 bases are shared with TRBD1. The CDR3 extends over 13 amino acids. Germline loops: CDR1 MNHEY, CDR2 SVGAGI. V trimming: 6 bases; J trimming: 8 bases; junction bases outside the gene matches: 9. CDR3 loop: CASSRAPGGGYTF. Written as DNA, the CDR3 is TGTGCCAGCAGCCGCGCCCCAGGGGGAGGCTACACCTTC.

This clone was seen just once. The chain carries TRBV5-8 and TRBJ1-3, with D uncertain. From germline, CDR1 is SGHTS and CDR2 YDEGEE. Trimming shortened V by 4 bases and J by 0 bases, and 11 bases separated the two germline ends. The CDR3 spans 15 residues. CDR3 residues: CASSGEVRSGNTIYF. The CDR3 coding sequence is TGTGCCAGCAGCGGTGAGGTTCGCTCTGGAAACACCATATATTTT.

The J gene is TRBJ1-3, the V gene TRBV9; TRBD1 aligns across 10 bases. Germline V gene sequence: CDR1 SGDLS, CDR2 YYNGEE. The V and J ends lost 4 bases and 0 bases, in that order; junction bases with no gene match: 13. CDR3 length: 19 amino acids. This CDR3 is CASSPRDRGDRLSGNTIYF. CDR3 bases: TGTGCCAGCAGCCCGCGGGACAGGGGAGATCGACTCTCTGGAAACACCATATATTTT.

The chain links TRBV7-3 to TRBJ2-5; 9 bases fit TRBD1. With 5 bases clipped from V and 5 bases from J, the junction kept 9 bases outside the gene matches. This CDR3 has 15 residues. Germline V lookup: CDR1 SGHTA, CDR2 FQGTGA. CDR3 coding DNA: TGTGCCAGCAGCCCAACAGGGGGCTGGACGGAGACCCAGTACTTC. Its protein product is CASSPTGGWTETQYF.

This clone was detected only a few times. CDR3 nucleotide sequence: TGCGCCAGCAGCTTGGCAGGGGACACTGAAGCTTTCTTT. Amino acids: CASSLAGDTEAFF. The chain has TRBV5-1 and TRBJ1-1, with D possibly being TRBD1 (6 bases). CDR1 and CDR2 (germline): SGHRS, YFSETQ. The CDR3 is made up of 13 amino acids. Trimming took 0 bases from V and 3 from J, leaving 6 bases between them.

This chain connects TRBV10-3 to TRBJ2-5, with TRBD2 identical over 10 bases. Per germline, CDR1 ENHRY and CDR2 SYGVKD. V lost 4 bases to trimming and J lost 1 base; unmatched junction nucleotides: 6. The CDR3 spans 16 residues. As DNA, the CDR3 is TGTGCCATCAGTGTAGCGGGGGGCGGTCCCCAAGAGACCCAGTACTTC. Encoded protein: CAISVAGGGPQETQYF.

The J gene is TRBJ1-1, the V gene TRBV4-2; a weak D match, TRBD1 (6 bases). Trimming took 2 bases from V and 5 from J, leaving 6 bases between them. Germline V CDR1 and CDR2: LGHNA, YNFKEQ. The CDR3 spans 12 residues. This chain's CDR3 is CASSQRGTEAFF. The CDR3 nucleotides are TGTGCCAGCAGCCAAAGGGGGACTGAAGCTTTCTTT.

The chain has TRBV15 and TRBJ1-1, with D perhaps TRBD1 (5 bases). There are 14 residues in the CDR3. V lost 0 bases and J 6 bases, leaving 11 bases between the germline ends. The germline V gene has CDR1 LNHNV and CDR2 YYDKDF (reference sequence). CDR3 DNA sequence: TGTGCCACCAGCAGAGATCGGCAGGGCCCTGAAGCTTTCTTT. It is translated as CATSRDRQGPEAFF.

CDR3 loop: CASSFRGLSYNEQFF. CDR3 sequence (DNA): TGTGCCAGCAGCTTCCGGGGACTCTCCTACAATGAGCAGTTCTTC. The rearrangement links TRBV11-2 to TRBJ2-1, with D perhaps TRBD2 (6 bases). The germline CDR1 and CDR2 sequences are SGHAT and FQNNGV. This CDR3 is 15 amino acids long. With 3 bases removed from V and 0 bases from J, the gap between germline ends came to 9 bases.

The chain links TRBV5-1 to TRBJ2-3, with 7 nucleotides matching TRBD2. V was pared by 4 bases and J by 4 bases, with 6 bases of the junction left unmatched. The V gene's germline CDR1 is SGHRS and CDR2 YFSETQ. CDR3 size: 14 residues. This chain's CDR3 is CASSPTSASDTQYF. The DNA for the CDR3 is TGCGCCAGCAGCCCAACTAGCGCTTCAGATACGCAGTATTTT.

The rearrangement uses TRBV18 and TRBJ2-3; perhaps TRBD2 as D (6 bases). Germline V gives CDR1 KGHSH, CDR2 LQKENI. This CDR3 spans 16 amino acids. Trimming removed 3 bases from V and 1 base from J, with 14 bases in between. The CDR3 nucleotides read TGTGCCAGCTCACCCCTCGCGGGGCCCCGCACAGATACGCAGTATTTT. Its translation: CASSPLAGPRTDTQYF.

The chain combines TRBV30 with TRBJ1-6; TRBD1 is a possible D gene (6 bases). Looked up from germline, CDR1 is GTSNPN and CDR2 is SVGIG (reference sequence). This CDR3 comprises 17 residues. V lost 5 bases and J lost 4, with 21 bases in between. CDR3 bases: TGTGCCTGGTCCCTGGGAGGGGGAGCTCGGTATAATTCACCCCTCCACTTT. Its translation is CAWSLGGGARYNSPLHF. The full variable domain, completed using reference TRBV30 and TRBJ1-6, is SQTIHQWPATLVQPVGSPLSLECTVEGTSNPNLYWYRQAAGRGLQLLFYSVGIGQISSEVPQNLSASRPQDRQFILSSKKLLLSDSGFYLCAWSLGGGARYNSPLHFGNGTRLTVT.

The CDR3 nucleotides read TGTGCCAGCAGACCGGGACACAACGACAATGAGCAGTTCTTC. This gives the protein CASRPGHNDNEQFF. V is TRBV7-9 and J is TRBJ2-1; a weak D match, TRBD1 (6 bases). CDR3 size: 14 residues. In germline, CDR1 is SEHNR, CDR2 FQNEAQ (reference sequence). The V and J ends lost 6 bases and 5 bases respectively, with 14 bases between them.

The chain recombines TRBV5-1 with TRBJ1-3; 7 nucleotides match TRBD1. Trimming at V came to 4 bases and at J to 2 bases, leaving 6 bases not matched to a gene. The CDR3 runs 15 residues. In germline, CDR1 is SGHRS, CDR2 YFSETQ. The chain's CDR3 is CASSSDRDPGNTIYF. CDR3 DNA sequence: TGCGCCAGCAGCAGTGACAGGGATCCTGGAAACACCATATATTTT. The complete variable domain, with remaining parts taken from reference TRBV5-1 and TRBJ1-3, reads KAGVTQTPRYLIKTRGQQVTLSCSPISGHRSVSWYQQTPGQGLQFLFEYFSETQRNKGNFPGRFSGRQFSNSRSEMNVSTLELGDSALYLCASSSDRDPGNTIYFGEGSWLTVV.

This chain connects TRBV9 to TRBJ2-5; 8 nucleotides match TRBD1. This CDR3 is built from 15 residues. The V segment lost 3 bases and the J segment 1 base; nucleotides outside the gene matches: 5. Per germline, CDR1 SGDLS and CDR2 YYNGEE. The CDR3 sequence is CASSADRGGQETQYF. DNA for the CDR3: TGTGCCAGCAGCGCCGACAGGGGCGGCCAAGAGACCCAGTACTTC.

The chain links TRBV15 to TRBJ1-3, with 7 positions matching TRBD1. V was pared by 0 bases and J by 0 bases, with 8 bases of the junction left unmatched. CDR1 and CDR2 from the germline V gene are LNHNV and YYDKDF (reference sequence). There are 18 residues in the CDR3. The CDR3 reads CATSRDLGGPFSGNTIYF. CDR3 nucleotides: TGTGCCACCAGCAGAGATTTAGGGGGCCCCTTCTCTGGAAACACCATATATTTT. The variable domain in full, completed from reference TRBV15 and TRBJ1-3, reads DAMVIQNPRYQVTQFGKPVTLSCSQTLNHNVMYWYQQKSSQAPKLLFHYYDKDFNNEADTPDNFQSRRPNTSFCFLDIRSPGLGDTAMYLCATSRDLGGPFSGNTIYFGEGSWLTVV.

This sequence joins TRBV4-3 and TRBJ1-2; the D is unclear. There are 17 residues in the CDR3. V was pared by 2 bases and J by 4 bases, with 20 bases between. The germline CDR1 and CDR2 sequences are LGHNA and YSLEER. The CDR3 DNA reads as TGCGCCAGCAGCCAACGACAACACCCCGCAGACGGCTATGGCTACACCTTC. Its translation: CASSQRQHPADGYGYTF.

The chain links TRBV5-6 to TRBJ1-2; 7 nucleotides match TRBD1. CDR1 is SGHDT and CDR2 is YYEEEE in the germline V gene. The V and J ends lost 4 bases and 3 bases, in that order; junction bases with no gene match: 9. The CDR3 spans 15 residues. The CDR3 loop is CASSATQQGYYGYTF. The CDR3 DNA is TGTGCCAGCAGCGCCACCCAACAGGGGTACTATGGCTACACCTTC.

The chain carries TRBV11-1 and TRBJ1-1, with D possibly being TRBD1 (6 bases). Trimming stripped 5 bases from V and 1 base from J, with 11 bases between. CDR1 is SGHAT, CDR2 FQDESV, per germline (reference sequence). This CDR3 comprises 14 residues. The CDR3 nucleotides read TGTGCCAGCAGCCTAAGGACAGAGAACACTGAAGCTTTCTTT. Translation gives CASSLRTENTEAFF.

This clone was seen just once. The V and J genes are TRBV9 and TRBJ1-3; 7 bases are shared with TRBD1. CDR1 and CDR2 from the germline V gene are SGDLS and YYNGEE. There are 15 residues in the CDR3. V shed 3 bases and J 3 bases; nucleotides not matched to a gene: 6. In DNA form, the CDR3 reads TGTGCCAGCAGCGCATACCAGGGGGATGGAAACACCATATATTTT. Encoded protein: CASSAYQGDGNTIYF.

The gene calls are TRBV7-2 and TRBJ2-2; D is perhaps TRBD1 (5 bases). Per germline, CDR1 SGHTA and CDR2 FQGNSA. The CDR3 sequence is 15 residues long. Trimming removed 4 bases from V and 7 bases from J, with 16 bases in between. The CDR3 nucleotides read TGTGCCAGCAGCTCCGATACACCTAGGGGCGGGGAGCTGTTTTTT. It yields the protein CASSSDTPRGGELFF.

The chain links TRBV7-2 to TRBJ2-2; TRBD2 matches at 10 bases. The length of the CDR3 is 15 residues. Germline lookup yields CDR1 SGHTA and CDR2 FQGNSA. V lost 1 base, J lost 7 bases, and 3 bases stayed unmatched. The CDR3 region is CASSLVSSGGGELFF. The CDR3 DNA reads TGTGCCAGCAGCTTAGTTTCTAGCGGGGGCGGGGAGCTGTTTTTT.

The chain uses TRBV18 and TRBJ1-1; no reliable D call. V lost 0 bases, J lost 4 bases, and 9 bases lay in between. Germline values: CDR1 KGHSH, CDR2 LQKENI. The CDR3 runs 14 residues. CDR3 nucleotides: TGTGCCAGCTCACCACCCTCCAGAGGCACTGAAGCTTTCTTT. It translates to CASSPPSRGTEAFF.

The V call is TRBV7-2, the J call TRBJ1-4; D is perhaps TRBD1 (6 bases). The V end was cut by 4 bases, the J end by 6 bases, with 15 bases between. There are 15 residues in the CDR3. Germline V gene lookup returns CDR1 SGHTA and CDR2 FQGNSA. DNA of the CDR3: TGTGCCAGCAGCTCGTCAGGGGCGTGGGATGAAAAACTGTTTTTT. Its protein is CASSSSGAWDEKLFF.